The present entry profiles one T cell receptor beta chain with its context. Its antigen remains unknown. This sample is drawn from a study of T cells in Graves' hyperthyroidism and ophthalmopathy. General study results and limits: Using 13 V-J features, a model discriminated ophthalmopathy from stable hyperthyroidism.

The CDR3 runs 12 residues. Germline-derived CDR1 and CDR2 are LGHDT and YNNKEL (reference sequence). V dropped 0 bases and J dropped 7 bases, with 6 bases sitting between them. Using RNA transcripts as the source, TCR beta CDR3 regions were amplified. HTBI primers were the set used in a first-round RT-PCR of the TCR CDR3. TCRdb fed the multiplex PCR reads into MiXCR, producing one record per CDR3 protein. The sample records under 650,000 distinct CDR3 sequences, roughly 16% being singletons. In patients aged 18 to 65, hyperthyroidism was newly diagnosed, with duration under 2 months. Exclusions: uncontrolled infection, other autoimmune disease, pregnancy, lactation. Clinical symptoms, serum thyroxine, TRAb, thyroid ultrasound and orbital computed tomography informed diagnoses.

The chain links TRBV3-1 to TRBJ1-2; possible D gene TRBD1, 5 bases. The sample consisted of blood. This clonotype originated in a woman aged 25 to 39 with Graves' hyperthyroidism. The CDR3 sequence is CASSQDGGGYTF. The CDR3 nucleotides read TGTGCCAGCAGCCAAGATGGGGGTGGCTACACCTTC.